Listed below are T cell receptor beta chains from one sample, sequenced in a study of CD8+CD57+ T cells in acquired aplastic anemia. TCRdb independently ran MiXCR on the reads; one entry per CDR3 protein. The sample carries roughly 200,000 distinct CDR3 sequences, roughly 60% recorded once. Source material: sorted CD4+, CD8+, or CD8+CD57+ T cells (not recorded which) from PBMCs. The receptors were sampled from a human donor with aplastic anemia. Both conserved end residues are trimmed from each CDR3. Clone size appears in some rows only: once, few, many, or a class for an expanded clone.

CDR3 protein: SARDAGDEKLF
clone size: few
V gene: TRBV20-1

CDR3 protein: ASSSAPEPNTGELF
clone size: -
V gene: TRBV7-9

CDR3 protein: ASSALRYGHT
clone size: once
V gene: TRBV12-3/TRBV12-4

CDR3 protein: AISESMGTGVRAF
clone size: -
V gene: TRBV10-3

CDR3 protein: ATSSRQGSYNEQF
clone size: few
V gene: TRBV15

CDR3 protein: ASSFRGQNTGELF
clone size: many
V gene: TRBV12-3/TRBV12-4

CDR3 protein: ASSYRGTIGYEQY
clone size: -
V gene: TRBV12-3/TRBV12-4

CDR3 protein: ASSLRTSGSSTDTQY
clone size: -
V gene: TRBV7-8

CDR3 protein: ATSDLPYTTGESSYNEQF
clone size: -
V gene: TRBV24-1

CDR3 protein: AISDRDGSSYNEQF
clone size: many
V gene: TRBV10-3

CDR3 protein: ASSLQGEHGDEQY
clone size: -
V gene: TRBV5-1

CDR3 protein: ASRVTGTGYGYT
clone size: many
V gene: TRBV11-2

CDR3 protein: ASSRTENSGNTIY
clone size: -
V gene: TRBV12-3/TRBV12-4

CDR3 protein: ATSEIRDHEQY
clone size: -
V gene: TRBV24-1

CDR3 protein: ATSRDENEQY
clone size: -
V gene: TRBV15

CDR3 protein: ASSEQGTGGQVNEKLF
clone size: -
V gene: TRBV2

CDR3 protein: ASSLALGGYGANVLT
clone size: -
V gene: TRBV5-1

CDR3 protein: ASSLASSGSSYEQY
clone size: -
V gene: TRBV5-1

CDR3 protein: SARDRFLYNEQF
clone size: -
V gene: TRBV20-1

CDR3 protein: SAVTGASTDTQY
clone size: -
V gene: TRBV20-1

CDR3 protein: ASSMIDSGGYT
clone size: once
V gene: TRBV19

CDR3 protein: SARGQFHNYGYT
clone size: few
V gene: TRBV20-1

CDR3 protein: ASSFGGTSTDTQY
clone size: -
V gene: TRBV7-9

CDR3 protein: ATSRDQPGLSYEQY
clone size: -
V gene: TRBV15

CDR3 protein: SARGHRLR
clone size: once
V gene: TRBV20-1